One and the same sample provided the 10 T cell receptor beta chains below, sequenced in a study of CD8+CD57+ T cells in acquired aplastic anemia. TCR beta VDJ and CDR3 profiles were obtained from a genomic DNA template. TCRdb called the reads again in MiXCR, with one record for every CDR3 protein. The sample has 130,000 or so distinct CDR3 sequences, 50% to 70% seen once. Flow cytometry had shown expanded CD8+CD57+ cells in the patients chosen for sequencing. Sequencing was done on a sample of sorted CD4+, CD8+, or CD8+CD57+ T cells (not recorded which) from PBMCs. These receptor sequences come from a human donor with aplastic anemia.

The J gene is TRBJ1-1, the V gene TRBV30; D unclear. Between the trimmed V and J ends, which lost 1 base and 1 base, there was a span of 7 bases. The CDR3 contains 13 residues. The V gene's germline CDR1 is GTSNPN and CDR2 SVGIG (reference sequence). The DNA of the CDR3 is TGTGCCTGGAGTGCGACTGGGAACACTGAAGCTTTCTTT. Amino acid sequence: CAWSATGNTEAFF. Full variable domain (remainder filled in from reference TRBV30 and TRBJ1-1): SQTIHQWPATLVQPVGSPLSLECTVEGTSNPNLYWYRQAAGRGLQLLFYSVGIGQISSEVPQNLSASRPQDRQFILSSKKLLLSDSGFYLCAWSATGNTEAFFGQGTRLTVV.

The rearrangement uses TRBV19 and TRBJ1-6; the match to TRBD1 covers 7 bases. The V segment lost 5 bases and the J segment 10 bases; nucleotides outside the gene matches: 5. CDR3 length equals 13 residues. The germline V gene encodes CDR1 LNHDA and CDR2 SQIVND (reference sequence). CDR3 bases: TGTGCCAGTAGTCTACAGGGGTACTCACCCCTCCACTTT. Protein sequence: CASSLQGYSPLHF.

The rearrangement joins TRBV9 to TRBJ2-7; D assignment may be TRBD1 or TRBD2 (5 bases each). From germline, CDR1 is SGDLS and CDR2 YYNGEE. The CDR3 sequence is 17 residues long. Trimming took 2 bases from V and 1 from J, leaving 19 bases between them. The CDR3 nucleotides read TGTGCCAGCAGCGTGGGGGTTGGCGGAACGTTTTCCTACGAGCAGTACTTC. Translated, it gives CASSVGVGGTFSYEQYF.

CDR3 amino acids: CASGLVRQEGYTF. For the CDR3, the DNA is TGTGCTAGTGGTTTGGTAAGGCAGGAAGGCTACACCTTC. The chain is built from TRBV12-5 and TRBJ1-2, with no clear D. V lost 0 bases to trimming and J lost 8 bases, with 10 bases between them. The CDR3 contains 13 residues. The germline gives CDR1 LGHNT, CDR2 FRNRAP.

This clonotype was counted at least ten times. The chain carries TRBV4-2 and TRBJ2-1; the D gene is possibly TRBD2 (6 bases). The germline gives CDR1 LGHNA, CDR2 YNFKEQ. V dropped 1 base and J dropped 5 bases, with 12 bases sitting between them. This CDR3 spans 15 amino acids. The chain's CDR3 is CASSQALARHNEQFF. The CDR3 nucleotides read TGTGCCAGCAGCCAAGCTCTAGCGCGTCACAATGAGCAGTTCTTC.

As regards this clonotype: The CDR3 ends on some other residue instead of the conserved phenylalanine or tryptophan, so this is likely a read error. The V call is TRBV7-7, the J call TRBJ2-5; D is ambiguous. CDR3 length: 13 residues. Looked up from germline, CDR1 is SSHAT and CDR2 is FNYEAQ (reference sequence). CDR3 bases: TGTGCTAGCAGCCCAGAGAATGAGGAGACCCAGTACCTC. Translated, it gives CASSPENEETQYL.

This clonotype was recorded only once. The junction departs from germline at one end; a sequencing error may be responsible. As DNA, the CDR3 is TGTGCCAGCAGTTACTCTCCGACAATAAACCATGGCTACACCTTC. Translating it yields CASSYSPTINHGYTF. The V and J genes are TRBV10-3 and TRBJ1-2; no definite D call. Germline-derived CDR1 and CDR2 are ENHRY and SYGVKD. The CDR3 is 15 amino acids.

This clonotype was detected only once. The V gene is TRBV10-3, the J gene TRBJ2-6, with D perhaps matching TRBD1 or TRBD2 (5 bases each). CDR3 size: 17 residues. In germline, CDR1 is ENHRY, CDR2 SYGVKD. Between the trimmed V and J ends, which lost 0 bases and 0 bases, there was a span of 9 bases. DNA of the CDR3: TGTGCCATCAGTGAGTCGACGGGACCCTCTGGGGCCAACGTCCTGACTTTC. It specifies CAISESTGPSGANVLTF.

The V call is TRBV4-3, the J call TRBJ1-1; D ambiguous. CDR3 length: 14 amino acids. Between the trimmed V and J ends, which lost 0 bases and 4 bases, there was a span of 9 bases. CDR1 LGHNA and CDR2 YSLEER come from the germline V gene. This CDR3 reads CASSQEGSSTEAFF. The CDR3 DNA sequence: TGCGCCAGCAGCCAAGAAGGATCCAGCACTGAAGCTTTCTTT.

As concerns this clonotype: Its ends do not fully match the called genes, so a read error is possible. V and J are TRBV24-1 and TRBJ2-1, with a possible D match to TRBD1 (5 bases). CDR3 length equals 13 residues. The V gene's germline CDR1 is KGHDR and CDR2 SFDVKD. The CDR3 reads CATSDSGWDGQFF. The DNA for the CDR3 is TGTGCCACCAGCGATTCAGGGTGGGATGGGCAGTTCTTC.